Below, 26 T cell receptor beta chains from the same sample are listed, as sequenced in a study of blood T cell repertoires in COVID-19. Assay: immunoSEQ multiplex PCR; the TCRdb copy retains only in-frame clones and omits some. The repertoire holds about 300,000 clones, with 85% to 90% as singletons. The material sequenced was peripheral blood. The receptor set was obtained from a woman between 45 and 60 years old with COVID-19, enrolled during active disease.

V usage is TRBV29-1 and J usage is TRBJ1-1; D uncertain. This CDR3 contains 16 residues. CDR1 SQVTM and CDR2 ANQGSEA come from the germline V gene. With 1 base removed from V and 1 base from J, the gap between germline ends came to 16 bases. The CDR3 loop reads CSVEGGPGRQNTEAFF. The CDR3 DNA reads TGCAGCGTTGAAGGCGGGCCCGGACGCCAGAACACTGAAGCTTTCTTT.

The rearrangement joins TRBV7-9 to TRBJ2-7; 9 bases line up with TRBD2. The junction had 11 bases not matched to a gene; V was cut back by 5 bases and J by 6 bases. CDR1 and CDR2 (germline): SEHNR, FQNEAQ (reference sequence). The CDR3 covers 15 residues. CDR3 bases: TGTGCCAGCAGCCCCCTGACTAGCGGCTGGGGCGAGCAGTACTTC. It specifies CASSPLTSGWGEQYF.

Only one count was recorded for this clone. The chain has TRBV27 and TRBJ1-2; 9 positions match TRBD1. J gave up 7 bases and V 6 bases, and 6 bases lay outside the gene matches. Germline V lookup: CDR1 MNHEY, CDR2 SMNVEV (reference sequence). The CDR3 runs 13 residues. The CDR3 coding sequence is TGTGCCAGCAGCACGGACAGGGGAGCTGGCTACACCTTC. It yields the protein CASSTDRGAGYTF.

The CDR3, as DNA: TGCGCCAGCAGTCAATCGTCGTCGGTTCGGCTAGCGGGATCCAATGAGCAGTTCTTC. It yields the protein CASSQSSSVRLAGSNEQFF. The chain couples TRBV23-1 to TRBJ2-1; TRBD2 matches 9 bases. TRBV23-1 qualifies as an ORF whose function is uncertain. The CDR3 is 19 residues long. V lost 0 bases, J lost 6 bases, and 15 bases stayed unmatched.

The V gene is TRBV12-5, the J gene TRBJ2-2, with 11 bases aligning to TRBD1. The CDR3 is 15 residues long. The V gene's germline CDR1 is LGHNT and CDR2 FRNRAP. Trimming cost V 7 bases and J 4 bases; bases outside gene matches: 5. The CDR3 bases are TGTGCTAGTGCTCTGGACAGGGGGCGCACCGGGGAGCTGTTTTTT. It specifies CASALDRGRTGELFF.

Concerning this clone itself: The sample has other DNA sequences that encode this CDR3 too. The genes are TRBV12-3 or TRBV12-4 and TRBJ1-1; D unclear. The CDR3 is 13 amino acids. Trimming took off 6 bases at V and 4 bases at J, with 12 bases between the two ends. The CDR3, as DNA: TGTGCCAGCAGCTCCGGAGGCCGCACTGAAGCTTTCTTT. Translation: CASSSGGRTEAFF.

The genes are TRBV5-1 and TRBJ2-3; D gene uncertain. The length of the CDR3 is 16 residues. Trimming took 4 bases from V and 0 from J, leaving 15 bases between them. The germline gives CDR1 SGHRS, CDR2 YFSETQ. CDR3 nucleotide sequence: TGCGCCAGCAGCGAAACCACGAGGTTGAGCACAGATACGCAGTATTTT. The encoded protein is CASSETTRLSTDTQYF.

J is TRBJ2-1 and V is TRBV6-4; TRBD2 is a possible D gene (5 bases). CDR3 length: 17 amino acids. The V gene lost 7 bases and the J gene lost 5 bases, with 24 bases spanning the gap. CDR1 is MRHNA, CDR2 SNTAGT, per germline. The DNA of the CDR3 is TGTGCCAGCATCATCGTGGTAGCGCCTCCCCGGGACAATGAGCAGTTCTTC. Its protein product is CASIIVVAPPRDNEQFF.

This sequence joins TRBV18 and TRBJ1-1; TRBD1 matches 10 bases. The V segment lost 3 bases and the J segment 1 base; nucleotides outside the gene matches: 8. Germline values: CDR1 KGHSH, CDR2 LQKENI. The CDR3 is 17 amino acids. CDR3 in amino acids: CASSPMDRGGRNTEAFF. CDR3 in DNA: TGTGCCAGCTCACCGATGGACAGGGGGGGGAGGAACACTGAAGCTTTCTTT.

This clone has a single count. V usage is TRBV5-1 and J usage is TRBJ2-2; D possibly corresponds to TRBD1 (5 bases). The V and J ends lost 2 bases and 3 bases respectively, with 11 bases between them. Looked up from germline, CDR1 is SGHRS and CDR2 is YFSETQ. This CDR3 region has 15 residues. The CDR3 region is CASSFRTSDTGELFF. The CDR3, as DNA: TGCGCCAGCAGCTTCCGGACATCGGACACCGGGGAGCTGTTTTTT. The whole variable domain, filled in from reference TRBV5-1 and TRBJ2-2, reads KAGVTQTPRYLIKTRGQQVTLSCSPISGHRSVSWYQQTPGQGLQFLFEYFSETQRNKGNFPGRFSGRQFSNSRSEMNVSTLELGDSALYLCASSFRTSDTGELFFGEGSRLTVL.

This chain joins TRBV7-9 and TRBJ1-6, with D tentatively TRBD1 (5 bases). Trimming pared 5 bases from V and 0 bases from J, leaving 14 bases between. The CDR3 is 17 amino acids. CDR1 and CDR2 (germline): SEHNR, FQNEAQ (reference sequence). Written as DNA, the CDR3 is TGTGCCAGCAGCATGACAGAGACCAGCTCCTATAATTCACCCCTCCACTTT. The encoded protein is CASSMTETSSYNSPLHF.

The CDR3 here is CAILGQGLGNTIYF. In nucleotides, the CDR3 is TGTGCCATCCTCGGACAGGGATTAGGAAACACCATATATTTT. The rearrangement joins TRBV10-3 to TRBJ1-3; 8 bases agree with TRBD1. Germline CDR1 is ENHRY and CDR2 is SYGVKD. The ends lost 8 bases at V and 4 bases at J; junction bases unmatched: 7. CDR3 length equals 14 residues.

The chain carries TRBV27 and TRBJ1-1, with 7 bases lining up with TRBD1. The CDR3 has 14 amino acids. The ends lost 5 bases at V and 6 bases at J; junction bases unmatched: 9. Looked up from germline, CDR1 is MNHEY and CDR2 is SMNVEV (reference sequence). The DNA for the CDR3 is TGTGCCAGCAGTCCCCGACAGGGTTTATCTGAAGCTTTCTTT. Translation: CASSPRQGLSEAFF.

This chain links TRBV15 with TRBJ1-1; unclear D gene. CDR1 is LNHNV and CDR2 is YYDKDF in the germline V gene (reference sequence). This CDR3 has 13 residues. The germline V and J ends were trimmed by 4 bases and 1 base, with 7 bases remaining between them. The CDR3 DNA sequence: TGTGCCACCAGCATGCGAAAGAACACTGAAGCTTTCTTT. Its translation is CATSMRKNTEAFF.

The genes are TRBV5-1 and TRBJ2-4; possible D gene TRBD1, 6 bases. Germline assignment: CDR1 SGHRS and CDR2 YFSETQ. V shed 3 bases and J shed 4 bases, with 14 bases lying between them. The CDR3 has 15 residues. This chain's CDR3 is CASSWGLGEKNIQYF. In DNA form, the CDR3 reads TGCGCCAGCAGCTGGGGGCTCGGGGAGAAAAACATTCAGTACTTC. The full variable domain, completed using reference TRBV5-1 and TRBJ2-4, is KAGVTQTPRYLIKTRGQQVTLSCSPISGHRSVSWYQQTPGQGLQFLFEYFSETQRNKGNFPGRFSGRQFSNSRSEMNVSTLELGDSALYLCASSWGLGEKNIQYFGAGTRLSVL.

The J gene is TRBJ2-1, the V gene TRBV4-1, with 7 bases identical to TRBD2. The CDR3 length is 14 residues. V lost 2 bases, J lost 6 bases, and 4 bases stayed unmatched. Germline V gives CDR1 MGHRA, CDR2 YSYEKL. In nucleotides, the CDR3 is TGCGCCAGCAGCCAACCACTAGCGAGCAATGAGCAGTTCTTC. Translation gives CASSQPLASNEQFF.

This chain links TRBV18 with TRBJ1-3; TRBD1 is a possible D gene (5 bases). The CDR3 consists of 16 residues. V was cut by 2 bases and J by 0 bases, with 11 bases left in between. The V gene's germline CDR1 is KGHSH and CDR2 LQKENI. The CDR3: CASSPDQQGSGNTIYF. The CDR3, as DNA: TGTGCCAGCTCACCAGACCAGCAGGGCTCTGGAAACACCATATATTTT.

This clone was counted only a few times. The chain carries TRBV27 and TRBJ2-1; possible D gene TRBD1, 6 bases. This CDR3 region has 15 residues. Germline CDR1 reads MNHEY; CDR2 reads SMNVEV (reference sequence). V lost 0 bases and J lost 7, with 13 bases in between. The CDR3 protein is CASSLSPSGANEQFF. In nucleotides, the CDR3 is TGTGCCAGCAGTTTATCGCCGTCAGGGGCTAATGAGCAGTTCTTC.

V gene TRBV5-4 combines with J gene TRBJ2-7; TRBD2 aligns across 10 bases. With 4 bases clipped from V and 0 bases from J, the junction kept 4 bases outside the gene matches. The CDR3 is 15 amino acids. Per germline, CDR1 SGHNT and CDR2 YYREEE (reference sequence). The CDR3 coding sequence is TGTGCCAGCAGCGGCGGACTAGCGGTCTCCTACGAGCAGTACTTC. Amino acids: CASSGGLAVSYEQYF.

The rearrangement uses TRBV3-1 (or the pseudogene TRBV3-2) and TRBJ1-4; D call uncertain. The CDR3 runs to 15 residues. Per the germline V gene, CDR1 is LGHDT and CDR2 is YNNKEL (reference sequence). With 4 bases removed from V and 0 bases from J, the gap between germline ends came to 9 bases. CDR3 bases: TGTGCCAGCAGCCGCGGTGCGGCAACTAATGAAAAACTGTTTTTT. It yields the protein CASSRGAATNEKLFF.

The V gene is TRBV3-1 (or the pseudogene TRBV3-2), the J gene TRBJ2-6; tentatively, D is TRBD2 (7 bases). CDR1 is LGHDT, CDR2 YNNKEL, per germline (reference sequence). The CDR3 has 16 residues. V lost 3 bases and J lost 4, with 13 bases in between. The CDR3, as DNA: TGTGCCAGCAGCCATTTGGGGGGGCCCGGGGCCAACGTCCTGACTTTC. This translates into CASSHLGGPGANVLTF.

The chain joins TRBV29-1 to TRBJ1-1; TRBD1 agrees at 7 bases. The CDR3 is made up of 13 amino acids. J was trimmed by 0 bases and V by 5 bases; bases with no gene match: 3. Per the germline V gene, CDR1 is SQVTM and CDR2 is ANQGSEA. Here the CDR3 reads CSVMGQLNTEAFF. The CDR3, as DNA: TGCAGCGTTATGGGACAGCTGAACACTGAAGCTTTCTTT.

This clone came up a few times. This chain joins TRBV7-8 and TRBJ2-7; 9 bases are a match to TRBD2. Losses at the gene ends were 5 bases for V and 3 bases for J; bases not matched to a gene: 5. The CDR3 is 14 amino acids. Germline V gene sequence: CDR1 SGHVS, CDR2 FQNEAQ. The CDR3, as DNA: TGTGCCAGCAGCCATATAGCGGGAGACTACGAGCAGTACTTC. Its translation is CASSHIAGDYEQYF. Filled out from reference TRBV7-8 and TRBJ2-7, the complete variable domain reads GAGVSQSPRYKVAKRGQDVALRCDPISGHVSLFWYQQALGQGPEFLTYFQNEAQLDKSGLPSDRFFAERPEGSVSTLKIQRTQQEDSAVYLCASSHIAGDYEQYFGPGTRLTVT.

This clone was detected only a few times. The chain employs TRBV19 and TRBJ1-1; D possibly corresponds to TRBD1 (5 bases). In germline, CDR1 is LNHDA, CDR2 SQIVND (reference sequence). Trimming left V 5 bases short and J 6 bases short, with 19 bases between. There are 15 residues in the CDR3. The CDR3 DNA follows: TGTGCCAGTAGTCCCCTCGGAAAGGGGTACCCTGAAGCTTTCTTT. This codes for CASSPLGKGYPEAFF.

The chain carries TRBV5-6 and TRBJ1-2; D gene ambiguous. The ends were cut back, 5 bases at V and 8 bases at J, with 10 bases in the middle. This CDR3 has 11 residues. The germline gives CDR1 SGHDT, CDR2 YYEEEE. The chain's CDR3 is CASRRAGGYTF. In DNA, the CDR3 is TGTGCCAGCAGGCGGGCGGGGGGCTACACCTTC.

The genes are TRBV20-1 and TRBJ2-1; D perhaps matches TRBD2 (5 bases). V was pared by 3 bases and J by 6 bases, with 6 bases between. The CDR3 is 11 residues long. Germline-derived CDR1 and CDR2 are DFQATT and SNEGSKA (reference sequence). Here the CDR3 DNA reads TGCAGTGCTAGGCGGGTCAATGAGCAGTTCTTC. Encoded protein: CSARRVNEQFF.